These 17 T cell receptor beta chains share one sample of origin, sequenced in a study of molecular identifiers for immune sequencing clone quantification (dated by TCRdb to 2016 to 2019). The library came from PCR. Sequencing used a NextSeq 500. Starting from the raw public reads, TCRdb applied fastp trimming at Q25, assembled clones with MiXCR and retained in-frame beta chains. All rows with the same CDR3 protein become a single entry with the most common DNA and genes. The sample profile shows hundreds of thousands of distinct CDR3 sequences; 25% of them were found once. The ten largest make up about 0.84% of the sample. Sequenced: naive CD8+ T cells from blood, with Jurkat cell RNA spiked in. This sample's cell subset or site label indicates: FACS-sorted CD8+CD4-CCR7+CD45RA+ naive T cells. The receptors were gathered from a human donor in good health. Some libraries in this study had Jurkat cell RNA spiked in.

This clonotype showed up just a few times. The rearrangement links TRBV5-6 to TRBJ1-5; perhaps TRBD1 as D (6 bases). V was pared by 5 bases and J by 4 bases, with 16 bases between. The CDR3 has 15 amino acids. Germline loops: CDR1 SGHDT, CDR2 YYEEEE. CDR3 DNA: TGTGCCAGCAGTACTGGACAGCAGATGAATCAGCCCCAGCATTTT. Protein sequence: CASSTGQQMNQPQHF.

This clonotype turned up a few times. The V gene is TRBV12-5, the J gene TRBJ2-3, with D maybe TRBD2 (6 bases). Germline values: CDR1 LGHNT, CDR2 FRNRAP. Trimming pared 6 bases from V and 6 bases from J, leaving 13 bases between. The CDR3 contains 13 residues. CDR3 amino acids: CASGPTGGDTQYF. CDR3 in DNA: TGTGCTAGTGGCCCCACCGGGGGTGATACGCAGTATTTT.

To note about this clonotype: This may be a read error, as it is one base from a much larger clone. J is TRBJ2-3 and V is TRBV13, with TRBD2 matching 8 bases. The CDR3 sequence is 14 residues long. Germline CDR1 and CDR2: PRHDT and FYEKMQ (reference sequence). The V segment lost 1 base and the J segment 7 bases; nucleotides outside the gene matches: 4. CDR3 DNA sequence: TGTGCCAGCAGCTTAGCGGGGGGGTCAAATACGCAGTATTTT. Its translation: CASSLAGGSNTQYF.

There are many counts of this clonotype. The rearrangement links TRBV30 to TRBJ2-1; possibly TRBD1 for D (5 bases). CDR1 and CDR2 (germline): GTSNPN, SVGIG (reference sequence). V lost 2 bases, J lost 7 bases, and 9 bases lay in between. The CDR3 is 12 residues long. The CDR3 sequence is CAWSPSGNEQFF. CDR3 nucleotide sequence: TGTGCCTGGAGTCCCTCAGGGAATGAGCAGTTCTTC.

This clonotype occurred many times. J is TRBJ1-5 and V is TRBV7-9; TRBD1 aligns across 8 bases. V gave up 5 bases and J gave up 4 bases; unmatched junction bases: 1. The germline gives CDR1 SEHNR, CDR2 FQNEAQ (reference sequence). CDR3 length: 13 residues. CDR3: CASSTGGNQPQHF. The CDR3 DNA is TGTGCCAGCAGCACAGGGGGTAATCAGCCCCAGCATTTT.

This clonotype was seen ten or more times. V gene TRBV20-1 combines with J gene TRBJ2-7, with TRBD2 matching 14 bases. CDR3 length equals 13 residues. Per the germline V gene, CDR1 is DFQATT and CDR2 is SNEGSKA (reference sequence). Unmatched junction bases numbered 2, after V lost 6 bases and J lost 4 bases. CDR3 sequence (DNA): TGCAGTGCGGGGACTAGCGGGAGTTACGAGCAGTACTTC. This codes for CSAGTSGSYEQYF.

As for this clonotype: This may stem from a read error, because a much larger clone lies one nucleotide away. J is TRBJ2-1 and V is TRBV12-3 or TRBV12-4, with D perhaps matching TRBD1 (6 bases). V lost 4 bases and J lost 3, with 13 bases in between. This CDR3 contains 15 residues. CDR3 nucleotides: TGTGCCAGCAGTTCCACAGGGAGCTTCTACAATGAGCAGTTCTTC. Amino acids: CASSSTGSFYNEQFF.

The rearrangement joins TRBV6-1 to TRBJ2-7; D tentatively reads TRBD1 or TRBD2 (5 bases each). CDR1 and CDR2 from the germline V gene are MNHNS and SASEGT. V was trimmed by 4 bases and J by 6 bases, leaving 16 bases between them. The CDR3 runs 14 residues. In nucleotides, the CDR3 is TGTGCCAGCAGTGGCCGGGGCAGGGTTTGCGAGCAGTACTTC. Protein product: CASSGRGRVCEQYF.

This clonotype occurred once. This rearrangement joins TRBV19 to TRBJ2-7, with 8 nucleotides matching TRBD1. Germline CDR1 and CDR2: LNHDA and SQIVND (reference sequence). The CDR3 runs to 13 residues. J was trimmed by 2 bases and V by 10 bases; bases with no gene match: 7. This CDR3 reads CATTGTGPYEQYF. The CDR3 DNA reads as TGTGCCACCACCGGGACAGGACCCTACGAGCAGTACTTC.

This clonotype was detected many times. This chain connects TRBV2 to TRBJ1-4; 9 nucleotides agree with TRBD1. CDR3 length: 15 amino acids. Germline loops: CDR1 SNHLY, CDR2 FYNNEI. V lost 6 bases to trimming and J lost 4 bases; unmatched junction nucleotides: 6. CDR3 DNA: TGTGCCAGCAGAGCCGGGACAGGGATTAATGAAAAACTGTTTTTT. This gives the protein CASRAGTGINEKLFF.

Of note for this clonotype: This may be a read error, as it is one base from a much larger clone. The rearrangement joins TRBV2 to TRBJ2-6; D ambiguous. Germline-derived CDR1 and CDR2 are SNHLY and FYNNEI. This CDR3 is built from 16 residues. Trimming took off 3 bases at V and 4 bases at J, with 13 bases between the two ends. CDR3 DNA sequence: TGTGCCAGCAGTGAGGTGACCGCAGCAGGGGCCAACGTCCTGACTTTC. Translation: CASSEVTAAGANVLTF.

This clonotype has just a few counts. The chain recombines TRBV7-9 with TRBJ2-1, with a tentative D call TRBD2 (5 bases). The germline CDR1 and CDR2 sequences are SEHNR and FQNEAQ (reference sequence). V lost 2 bases to trimming and J lost 9 bases, with 11 bases between them. The CDR3 covers 13 residues. CDR3 protein: CASSLRGFVEQFF. The CDR3 bases are TGTGCCAGCAGCTTACGAGGGTTTGTTGAGCAGTTCTTC.

The J gene is TRBJ2-1, the V gene TRBV7-2, with D perhaps given as TRBD1 or TRBD2 (5 bases each). CDR1 and CDR2 from the germline V gene are SGHTA and FQGNSA. The ends were cut back, 5 bases at V and 8 bases at J, with 25 bases in the middle. This CDR3 contains 17 residues. The CDR3 loop is CASSPPPGPRLGDEQFF. As DNA, the CDR3 is TGTGCCAGCAGCCCGCCACCGGGACCCAGGCTCGGCGATGAGCAGTTCTTC.

This clonotype was detected many times. The V call is TRBV27, the J call TRBJ1-1; 11 nucleotides align to TRBD1. The CDR3 runs 14 residues. Trimming cost V 8 bases and J 13 bases; bases outside gene matches: 15. Germline V gene data show CDR1 as MNHEY and CDR2 as SMNVEV (reference sequence). The CDR3 DNA sequence: TGTGCCAGCCGTGGGTGGACAGGGGGCGAAGTTGATTTCTTT. Translation gives CASRGWTGGEVDFF.

Comment on this clonotype: One base away lies a much larger clone, so this may be a sequencing read error. This chain links TRBV6-5 with TRBJ2-7, with 11 bases lining up with TRBD1. CDR3 length: 15 residues. Trimming at V came to 6 bases and at J to 5 bases, leaving 9 bases not matched to a gene. Germline-derived CDR1 and CDR2 are MNHEY and SVGAGI. CDR3 protein: CASRNGQGALHEQYF. CDR3 in DNA: TGTGCCAGCAGAAACGGACAGGGGGCTCTCCACGAGCAGTACTTC.

The chain is built from TRBV5-6 and TRBJ1-4; 11 bases match TRBD1. Germline V gives CDR1 SGHDT, CDR2 YYEEEE. V shed 4 bases and J 15 bases; nucleotides not matched to a gene: 11. This CDR3 has 14 residues. The CDR3 reads CASSRGTGGLGVFF. CDR3 coding DNA: TGTGCCAGCAGCCGCGGGACAGGGGGACTAGGTGTGTTTTTT.

For this clonotype: This may stem from a read error, because a much larger clone lies one nucleotide away. The chain joins TRBV4-1 to TRBJ2-7; no firm D call. Per germline, CDR1 MGHRA and CDR2 YSYEKL. V gave up 1 base and J gave up 2 bases, with 12 bases separating them. The CDR3 contains 15 residues. The CDR3 loop is CASSQVPLGTYEQYF. The CDR3 DNA follows: TGCGCCAGCAGCCAAGTACCACTGGGCACCTACGAGCAGTACTTC.